The present entry profiles one T cell receptor (beta chain) with its context. Repertoires were generated with immunoSEQ multiplex PCR, while TCRdb's copy carries only in-frame clones and drops some. The sample records tens of thousands of clones, approximately 86% being singletons. These data belong to a study of OX40 agonist ivuxolimab in advanced cancers. Germline V CDR1 and CDR2: KGHSH, LQKENI. The CDR3 runs to 14 residues. V shed 3 bases and J shed 6 bases, with 12 bases lying between them. Sequencing was performed on CD4+ or CD8+ T cells sorted from blood, taken in a trial of the OX40 agonist ivuxolimab. The TCR sequence derives from an adult with an advanced solid tumor such as melanoma, head and neck, liver or kidney cancer. The genes are TRBV18 and TRBJ1-5; weak D call: TRBD1 (6 bases). The CDR3 spells CASSPSQGTQPQHF. DNA for the CDR3: TGTGCCAGCTCACCCTCACAGGGTACTCAGCCCCAGCATTTT.